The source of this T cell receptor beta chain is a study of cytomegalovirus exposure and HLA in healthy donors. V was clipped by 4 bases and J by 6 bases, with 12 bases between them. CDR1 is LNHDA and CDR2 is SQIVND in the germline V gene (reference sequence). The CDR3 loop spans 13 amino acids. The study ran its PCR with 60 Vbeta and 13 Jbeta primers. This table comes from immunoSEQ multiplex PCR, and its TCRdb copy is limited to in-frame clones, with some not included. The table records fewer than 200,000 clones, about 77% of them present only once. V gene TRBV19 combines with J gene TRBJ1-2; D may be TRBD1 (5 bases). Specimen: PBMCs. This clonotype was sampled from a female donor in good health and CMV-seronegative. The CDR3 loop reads CASSNRAGDGYTF. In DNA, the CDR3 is TGTGCCAGTAGTAATAGGGCGGGGGATGGCTACACCTTC. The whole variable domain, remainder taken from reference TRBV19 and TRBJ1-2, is DGGITQSPKYLFRKEGQNVTLSCEQNLNHDAMYWYRQDPGQGLRLIYYSQIVNDFQKGDIAEGYSVSREKKESFPLTVTSAQKNPTAFYLCASSNRAGDGYTFGSGTRLTVV.